This is a list of T cell receptor beta chains from one sample in a study of T cells in Graves' hyperthyroidism and ophthalmopathy. TCRdb redid the calling of the multiplex PCR reads with MiXCR, one entry per CDR3 protein. The sample carries roughly 660,000 distinct CDR3 sequences, roughly 17% recorded once. Sequenced material: blood. These receptors were collected from a man aged 50 to 59 with Graves' hyperthyroidism. The CDR3 runs from the conserved cysteine through the conserved F or W. Fields, in order: J gene, clone size, D gene, V gene, CDR3 protein, CDR3 DNA. The D gene is left open where the match is weak. A row's size may be missing; if present it is once, few, many or a size class.

J: TRBJ2-2
size: many
D: TRBD2
V: TRBV20-1
CDR3: CSARDPIAGGTGELFF
DNA: TGCAGTGCTAGGGATCCTATAGCGGGAGGAACCGGGGAGCTGTTTTTT

J: TRBJ2-3
size: many
D: TRBD2
V: TRBV28
CDR3: CASSFGGRLTDTQYF
DNA: TGTGCCAGCAGTTTTGGCGGGAGATTAACAGATACGCAGTATTTT

J: TRBJ2-7
size: few
D: .
V: TRBV29-1
CDR3: CSVVKGGGYEQYF
DNA: TGCAGCGTTGTGAAGGGAGGGGGGTACGAGCAGTACTTC

J: TRBJ1-2
size: many
D: TRBD1
V: TRBV27
CDR3: CASSYDRENYGYTF
DNA: TGTGCCAGCAGTTACGACAGGGAAAACTATGGCTACACCTTC

J: TRBJ2-7
size: many
D: TRBD2
V: TRBV12-3/TRBV12-4
CDR3: CASSLREGRRPYEQYF
DNA: TGTGCCAGCAGTTTACGGGAGGGGCGCCGGCCCTACGAGCAGTACTTC

J: TRBJ1-5
size: .
D: .
V: TRBV7-2
CDR3: CASSPGGYSNQPQHF
DNA: TGTGCCAGCAGCCCAGGCGGATATAGCAATCAGCCCCAGCATTTT

J: TRBJ1-1
size: .
D: .
V: TRBV5-1
CDR3: CASSQKAIHETEAFF
DNA: TGCGCCAGCAGCCAAAAAGCCATCCACGAGACTGAAGCTTTCTTT

J: TRBJ1-1
size: few
D: .
V: TRBV20-1
CDR3: CSARDVRANTEAFF
DNA: TGCAGTGCTAGAGATGTCAGAGCGAACACTGAAGCTTTCTTT

J: TRBJ2-3
size: .
D: TRBD2
V: TRBV4-1
CDR3: CASSRLAGAVETDTQYF
DNA: TGCGCCAGCAGCCGACTAGCGGGAGCTGTTGAGACAGATACGCAGTATTTT

J: TRBJ2-7
size: many
D: TRBD1
V: TRBV28
CDR3: CASSLWGTGGSYEQYF
DNA: TGTGCCAGCAGTTTATGGGGGACAGGGGGCTCCTACGAGCAGTACTTC

J: TRBJ2-2
size: many
D: .
V: TRBV2
CDR3: CASSSQENTGELFF
DNA: TGTGCCAGCAGTTCACAGGAGAACACCGGGGAGCTGTTTTTT

J: TRBJ2-7
size: .
D: TRBD2
V: TRBV18
CDR3: CASSPLKREVYEQYF
DNA: TGTGCCAGCTCACCCTTGAAGCGGGAGGTCTACGAGCAGTACTTC

J: TRBJ1-4
size: many
D: TRBD1
V: TRBV12-5
CDR3: CASGLGGQDDNEKLFF
DNA: TGTGCTAGTGGTTTGGGAGGACAGGATGATAATGAAAAACTGTTTTTT

J: TRBJ2-5
size: many
D: .
V: TRBV7-9
CDR3: CASSSLGSETQYF
DNA: TGTGCCAGCAGCTCACTAGGTTCGGAGACCCAGTACTTC

J: TRBJ2-4
size: .
D: .
V: TRBV7-9
CDR3: CASSLRSVGLKNIQYF
DNA: TGTGCCAGCAGCTTAAGGTCTGTCGGCCTCAAAAACATTCAGTACTTC

J: TRBJ1-1
size: many
D: .
V: TRBV12-3/TRBV12-4
CDR3: CASSISETSEAFF
DNA: TGTGCCAGCAGCATCTCAGAAACCAGTGAAGCTTTCTTT

J: TRBJ2-1
size: many
D: TRBD2
V: TRBV24-1
CDR3: CATSDRDGTTRNNEQFF
DNA: TGTGCCACCAGTGACCGGGATGGGACTACACGAAATAATGAGCAGTTCTTC

J: TRBJ1-6
size: few
D: .
V: TRBV7-2
CDR3: CASSSGTVRSPLHF
DNA: TGTGCCAGCAGCTCCGGGACGGTGAGATCACCCCTCCACTTT

J: TRBJ2-1
size: few
D: TRBD2
V: TRBV9
CDR3: CASSVRTSGNNEQFF
DNA: TGTGCCAGCAGCGTGAGGACTAGCGGCAACAATGAGCAGTTCTTC

J: TRBJ1-1
size: few
D: .
V: TRBV12-3/TRBV12-4
CDR3: CASSLVQHEAFF
DNA: TGTGCCAGCAGTTTAGTACAACATGAAGCTTTCTTT

J: TRBJ1-5
size: many
D: TRBD1
V: TRBV27
CDR3: CASSPGQGLGNQPQHF
DNA: TGTGCCAGCAGTCCGGGACAGGGCTTGGGCAATCAGCCCCAGCATTTT

J: TRBJ2-2
size: .
D: .
V: TRBV28
CDR3: CASSLGRDFFTGELFF
DNA: TGTGCCAGCAGTTTGGGACGGGACTTCTTCACCGGGGAGCTGTTTTTT

J: TRBJ2-1
size: many
D: .
V: TRBV18
CDR3: CASSPATRYNEQFF
DNA: TGTGCCAGCTCACCAGCCACCCGATACAATGAGCAGTTCTTC

J: TRBJ1-1
size: .
D: .
V: TRBV19
CDR3: CASSIWGGGNTEAFF
DNA: TGTGCCAGTAGTATTTGGGGAGGGGGGAACACTGAAGCTTTCTTT

J: TRBJ2-7
size: .
D: TRBD2
V: TRBV11-2
CDR3: CASSLLSGRAGEQYF
DNA: TGTGCCAGCAGCTTACTCAGCGGGAGGGCCGGCGAGCAGTACTTC

J: TRBJ1-6
size: many
D: .
V: TRBV6-5
CDR3: CASSYHTGPEYNSPLHF
DNA: TGTGCCAGCAGTTACCATACAGGGCCCGAATATAATTCACCCCTCCACTTT